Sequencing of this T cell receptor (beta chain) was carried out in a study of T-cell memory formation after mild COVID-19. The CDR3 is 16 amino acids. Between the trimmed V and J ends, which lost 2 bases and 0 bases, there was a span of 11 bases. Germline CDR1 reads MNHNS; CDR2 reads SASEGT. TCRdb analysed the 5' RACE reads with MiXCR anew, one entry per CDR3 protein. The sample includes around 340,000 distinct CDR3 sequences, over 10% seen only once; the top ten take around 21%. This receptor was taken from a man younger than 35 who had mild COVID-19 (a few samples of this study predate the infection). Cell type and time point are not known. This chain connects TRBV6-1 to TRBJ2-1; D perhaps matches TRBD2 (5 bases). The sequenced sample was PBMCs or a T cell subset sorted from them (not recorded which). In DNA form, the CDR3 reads TGTGCCAGCAGTGAATTCGGGGTGAGCTCCTACAATGAGCAGTTCTTC. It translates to CASSEFGVSSYNEQFF.